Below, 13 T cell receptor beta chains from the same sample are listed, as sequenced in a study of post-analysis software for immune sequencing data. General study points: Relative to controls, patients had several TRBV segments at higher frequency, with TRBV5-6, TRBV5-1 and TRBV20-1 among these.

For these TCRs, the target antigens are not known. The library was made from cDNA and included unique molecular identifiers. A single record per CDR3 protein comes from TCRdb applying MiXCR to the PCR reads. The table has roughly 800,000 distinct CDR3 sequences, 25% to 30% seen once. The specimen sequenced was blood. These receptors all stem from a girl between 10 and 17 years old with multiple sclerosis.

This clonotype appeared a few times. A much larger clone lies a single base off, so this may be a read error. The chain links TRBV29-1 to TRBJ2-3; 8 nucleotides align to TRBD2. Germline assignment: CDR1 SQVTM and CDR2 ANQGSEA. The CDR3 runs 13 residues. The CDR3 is CSVLSGNADTRYF. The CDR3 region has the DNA TGCAGCGTCCTTAGCGGGAACGCAGATACGCGGTATTTT.

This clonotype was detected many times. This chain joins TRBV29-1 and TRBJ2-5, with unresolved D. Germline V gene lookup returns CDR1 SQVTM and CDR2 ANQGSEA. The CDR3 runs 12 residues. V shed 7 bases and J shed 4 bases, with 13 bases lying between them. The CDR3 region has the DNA TGCAGCGCAAGCCATAGAATAGAGACCCAGTACTTC. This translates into CSASHRIETQYF.

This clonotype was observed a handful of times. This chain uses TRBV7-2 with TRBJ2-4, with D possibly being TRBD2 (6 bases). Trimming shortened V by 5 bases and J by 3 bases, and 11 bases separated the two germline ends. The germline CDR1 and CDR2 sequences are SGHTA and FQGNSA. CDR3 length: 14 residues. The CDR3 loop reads CASSRPGVKNIQYF. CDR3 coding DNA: TGTGCCAGCAGCCGTCCGGGAGTCAAAAACATTCAGTACTTC.

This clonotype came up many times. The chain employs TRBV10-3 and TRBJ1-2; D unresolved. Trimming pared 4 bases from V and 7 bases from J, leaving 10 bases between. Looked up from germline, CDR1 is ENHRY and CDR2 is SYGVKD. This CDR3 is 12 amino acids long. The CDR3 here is CAISGSAAGYTF. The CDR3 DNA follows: TGTGCCATCAGTGGGAGTGCAGCTGGCTACACCTTC.

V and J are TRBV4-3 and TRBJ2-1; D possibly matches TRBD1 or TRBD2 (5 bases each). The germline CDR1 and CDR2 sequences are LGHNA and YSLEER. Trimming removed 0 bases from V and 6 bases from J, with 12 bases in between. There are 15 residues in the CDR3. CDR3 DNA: TGCGCCAGCAGCCAAGAGGGTTCGGGGCCCAATGAGCAGTTCTTC. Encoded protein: CASSQEGSGPNEQFF.

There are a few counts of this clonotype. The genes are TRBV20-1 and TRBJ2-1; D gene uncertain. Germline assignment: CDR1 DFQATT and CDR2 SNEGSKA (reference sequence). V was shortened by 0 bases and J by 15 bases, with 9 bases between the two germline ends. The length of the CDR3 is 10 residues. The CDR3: CSARDTVRFF. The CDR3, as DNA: TGCAGTGCTAGAGATACTGTTCGGTTCTTC.

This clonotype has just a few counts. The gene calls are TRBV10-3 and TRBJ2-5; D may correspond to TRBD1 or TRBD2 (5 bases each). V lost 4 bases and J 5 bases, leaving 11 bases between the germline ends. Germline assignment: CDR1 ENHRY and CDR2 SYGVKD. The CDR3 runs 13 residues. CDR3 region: CAISAGLWETQYF. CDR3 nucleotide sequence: TGTGCCATCAGTGCGGGGCTTTGGGAGACCCAGTACTTC.

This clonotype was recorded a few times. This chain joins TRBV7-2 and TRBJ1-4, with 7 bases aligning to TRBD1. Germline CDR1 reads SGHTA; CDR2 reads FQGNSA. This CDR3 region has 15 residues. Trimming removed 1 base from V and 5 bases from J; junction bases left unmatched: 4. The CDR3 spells CASSLGTGDNEKLFF. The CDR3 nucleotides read TGTGCCAGCAGCTTAGGAACAGGGGACAATGAAAAACTGTTTTTT.

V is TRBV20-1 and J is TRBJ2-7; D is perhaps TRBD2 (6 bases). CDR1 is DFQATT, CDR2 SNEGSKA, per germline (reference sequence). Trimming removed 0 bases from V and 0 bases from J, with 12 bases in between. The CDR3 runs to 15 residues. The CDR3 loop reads CSARDLAVSSYEQYF. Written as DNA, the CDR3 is TGCAGTGCTAGAGATTTAGCGGTTAGCTCCTACGAGCAGTACTTC.

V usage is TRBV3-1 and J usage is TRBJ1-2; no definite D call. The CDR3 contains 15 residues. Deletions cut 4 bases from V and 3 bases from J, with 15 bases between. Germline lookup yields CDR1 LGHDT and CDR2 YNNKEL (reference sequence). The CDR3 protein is CASSRRVAWDYGYTF. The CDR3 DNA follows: TGTGCCAGCAGCCGCCGGGTCGCATGGGACTATGGCTACACCTTC.

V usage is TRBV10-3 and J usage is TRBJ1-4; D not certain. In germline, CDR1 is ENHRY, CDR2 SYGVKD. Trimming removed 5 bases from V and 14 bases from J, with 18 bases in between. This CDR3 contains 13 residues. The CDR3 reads CAISNSEELGLFF. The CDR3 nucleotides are TGTGCCATCAGTAACTCCGAGGAACTTGGGCTGTTTTTT.

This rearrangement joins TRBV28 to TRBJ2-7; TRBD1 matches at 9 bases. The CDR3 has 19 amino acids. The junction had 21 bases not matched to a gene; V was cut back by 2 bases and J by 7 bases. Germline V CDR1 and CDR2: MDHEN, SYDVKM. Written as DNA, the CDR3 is TGTGCCAGCAGTTTAGAGAGGCGGCGGGGGACAGGGATGTTCAATGAGCAGTACTTC. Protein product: CASSLERRRGTGMFNEQYF.

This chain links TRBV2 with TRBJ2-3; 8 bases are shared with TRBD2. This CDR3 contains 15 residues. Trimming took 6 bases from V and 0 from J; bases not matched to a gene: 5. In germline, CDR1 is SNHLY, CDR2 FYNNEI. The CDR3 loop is CASSRLASSTDTQYF. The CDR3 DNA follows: TGTGCCAGCAGCAGACTAGCGTCTAGCACAGATACGCAGTATTTT.